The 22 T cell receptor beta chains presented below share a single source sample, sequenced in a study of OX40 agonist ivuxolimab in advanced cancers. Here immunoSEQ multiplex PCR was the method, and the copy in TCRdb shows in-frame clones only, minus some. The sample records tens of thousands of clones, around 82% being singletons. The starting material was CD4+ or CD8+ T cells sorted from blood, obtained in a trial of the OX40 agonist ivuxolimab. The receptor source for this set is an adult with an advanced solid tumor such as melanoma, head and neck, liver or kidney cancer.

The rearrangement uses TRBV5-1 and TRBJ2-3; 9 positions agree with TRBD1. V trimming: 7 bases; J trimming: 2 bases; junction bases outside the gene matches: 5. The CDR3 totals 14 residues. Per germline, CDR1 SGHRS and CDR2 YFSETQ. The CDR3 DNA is TGCGCCAGCTTGGACAGGGGAAACACAGATACGCAGTATTTT. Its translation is CASLDRGNTDTQYF.

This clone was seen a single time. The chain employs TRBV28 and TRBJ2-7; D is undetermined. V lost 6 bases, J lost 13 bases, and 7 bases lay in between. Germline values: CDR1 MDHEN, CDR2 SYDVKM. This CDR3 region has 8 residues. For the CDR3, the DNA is TGTGCCAGCAGCCGTCTCTACTTC. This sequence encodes CASSRLYF.

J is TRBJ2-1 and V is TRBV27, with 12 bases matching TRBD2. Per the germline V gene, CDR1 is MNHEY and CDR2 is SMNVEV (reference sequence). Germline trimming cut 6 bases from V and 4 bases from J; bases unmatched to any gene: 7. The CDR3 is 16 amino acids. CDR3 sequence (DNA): TGTGCCAGCAGCACTGGACTAGCGGGGTTATACAATGAGCAGTTCTTC. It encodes CASSTGLAGLYNEQFF.

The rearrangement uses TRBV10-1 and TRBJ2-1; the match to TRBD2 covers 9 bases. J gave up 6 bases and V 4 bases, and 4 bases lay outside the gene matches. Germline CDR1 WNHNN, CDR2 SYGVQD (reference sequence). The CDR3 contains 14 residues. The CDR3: CASSVAGEGNEQFF. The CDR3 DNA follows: TGCGCCAGCAGTGTAGCGGGAGAAGGCAATGAGCAGTTCTTC.

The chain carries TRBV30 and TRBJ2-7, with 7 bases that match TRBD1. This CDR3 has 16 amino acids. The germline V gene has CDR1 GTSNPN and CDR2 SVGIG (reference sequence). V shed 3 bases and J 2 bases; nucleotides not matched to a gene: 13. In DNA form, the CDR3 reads TGTGCCTGGAGAGAAACCACAGGGGTTCCCCCCTACGAGCAGTACTTC. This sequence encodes CAWRETTGVPPYEQYF.

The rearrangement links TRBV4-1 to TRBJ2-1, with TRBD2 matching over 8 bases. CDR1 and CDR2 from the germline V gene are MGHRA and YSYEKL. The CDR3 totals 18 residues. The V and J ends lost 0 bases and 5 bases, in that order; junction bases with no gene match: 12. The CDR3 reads CASSQDQDSGNPNNEQFF. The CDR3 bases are TGCGCCAGCAGCCAAGATCAGGATAGCGGGAACCCAAACAATGAGCAGTTCTTC.

Written as DNA, the CDR3 is TGTGCCAGTAGTATAGTTGGATCTAGCACAGATACGCAGTATTTT. Its translation is CASSIVGSSTDTQYF. This sequence joins TRBV19 and TRBJ2-3; D remains unclear. The germline gives CDR1 LNHDA, CDR2 SQIVND (reference sequence). This CDR3 contains 15 residues. V was pared by 1 base and J by 0 bases, with 8 bases between.

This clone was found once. The DNA of the CDR3 is TGTGCCACCAGCAGAGATCGAAGCGGGAGCATCGACGAGCAGTACTTC. Its protein is CATSRDRSGSIDEQYF. The chain uses TRBV15 and TRBJ2-7; 8 nucleotides match TRBD2. Trimming took 0 bases from V and 5 from J; bases not matched to a gene: 9. Per germline, CDR1 LNHNV and CDR2 YYDKDF (reference sequence). The CDR3 extends over 16 amino acids. The full variable domain, its missing parts supplied by reference TRBV15 and TRBJ2-7, is DAMVIQNPRYQVTQFGKPVTLSCSQTLNHNVMYWYQQKSSQAPKLLFHYYDKDFNNEADTPDNFQSRRPNTSFCFLDIRSPGLGDTAMYLCATSRDRSGSIDEQYFGPGTRLTVT.

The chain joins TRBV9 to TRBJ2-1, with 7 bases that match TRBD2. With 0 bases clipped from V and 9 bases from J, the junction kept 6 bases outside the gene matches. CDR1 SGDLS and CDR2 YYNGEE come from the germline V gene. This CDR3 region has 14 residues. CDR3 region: CASSVDQRDLEQFF. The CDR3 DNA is TGTGCCAGCAGCGTAGACCAGCGGGACCTTGAGCAGTTCTTC.

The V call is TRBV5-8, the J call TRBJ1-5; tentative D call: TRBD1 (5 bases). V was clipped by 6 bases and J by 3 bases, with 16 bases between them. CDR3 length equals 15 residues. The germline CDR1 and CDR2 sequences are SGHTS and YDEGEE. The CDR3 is CASNQGGPHNQPQHF. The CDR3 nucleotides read TGTGCCAGCAACCAGGGAGGTCCCCACAATCAGCCCCAGCATTTT.

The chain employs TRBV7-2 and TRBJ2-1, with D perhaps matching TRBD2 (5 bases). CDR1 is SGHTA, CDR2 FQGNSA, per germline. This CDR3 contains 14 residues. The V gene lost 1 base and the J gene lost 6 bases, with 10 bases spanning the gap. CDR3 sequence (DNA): TGTGCCAGCAGCTTAGATCCCGAGGGCAATGAGCAGTTCTTC. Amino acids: CASSLDPEGNEQFF.

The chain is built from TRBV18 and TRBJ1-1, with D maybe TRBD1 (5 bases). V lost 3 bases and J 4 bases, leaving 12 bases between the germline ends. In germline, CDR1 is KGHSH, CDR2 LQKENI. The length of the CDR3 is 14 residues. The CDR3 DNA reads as TGTGCCAGCTCACCCCCCAGTGGGGCCACTGAAGCTTTCTTT. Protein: CASSPPSGATEAFF.

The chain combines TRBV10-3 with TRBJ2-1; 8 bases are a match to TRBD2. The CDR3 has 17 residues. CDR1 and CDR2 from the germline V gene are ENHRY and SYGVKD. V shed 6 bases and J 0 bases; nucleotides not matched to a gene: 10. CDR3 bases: TGTGCCATCAGGGACGGGACTAGGCATCGCTCCTACAATGAGCAGTTCTTC. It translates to CAIRDGTRHRSYNEQFF.

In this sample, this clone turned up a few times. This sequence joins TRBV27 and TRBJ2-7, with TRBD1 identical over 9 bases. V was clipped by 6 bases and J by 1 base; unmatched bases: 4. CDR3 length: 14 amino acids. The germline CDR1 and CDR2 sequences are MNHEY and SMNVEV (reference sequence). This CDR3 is CASSRDRASYEQYF. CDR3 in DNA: TGTGCCAGCAGCCGGGACAGGGCTTCCTACGAGCAGTACTTC.

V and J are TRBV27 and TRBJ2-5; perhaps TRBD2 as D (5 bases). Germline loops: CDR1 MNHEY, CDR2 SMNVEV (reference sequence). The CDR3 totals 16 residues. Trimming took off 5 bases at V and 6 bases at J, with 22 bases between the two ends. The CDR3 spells CASSSIGAGGIKTQYF. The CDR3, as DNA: TGTGCCAGCAGTAGCATTGGAGCCGGAGGTATAAAGACCCAGTACTTC.

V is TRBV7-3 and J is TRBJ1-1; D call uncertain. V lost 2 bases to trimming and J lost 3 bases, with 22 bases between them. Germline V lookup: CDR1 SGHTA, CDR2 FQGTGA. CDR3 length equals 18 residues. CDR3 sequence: CASSLFLGEALKDTEAFF. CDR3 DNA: TGTGCCAGCAGCTTATTTCTGGGCGAAGCCCTCAAGGACACTGAAGCTTTCTTT.

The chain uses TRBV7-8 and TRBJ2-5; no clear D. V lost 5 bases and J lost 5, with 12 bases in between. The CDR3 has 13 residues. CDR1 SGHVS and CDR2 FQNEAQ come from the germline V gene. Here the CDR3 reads CASSEAYGETQYF. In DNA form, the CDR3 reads TGTGCCAGCAGCGAAGCATACGGGGAGACCCAGTACTTC.

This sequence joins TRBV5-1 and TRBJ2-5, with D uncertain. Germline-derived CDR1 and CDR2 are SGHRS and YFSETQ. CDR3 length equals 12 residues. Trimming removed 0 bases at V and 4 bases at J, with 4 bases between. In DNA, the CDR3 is TGCGCCAGCAGCTTGGGCCGAGAGACCCAGTACTTC. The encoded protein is CASSLGRETQYF. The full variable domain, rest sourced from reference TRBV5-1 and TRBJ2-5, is KAGVTQTPRYLIKTRGQQVTLSCSPISGHRSVSWYQQTPGQGLQFLFEYFSETQRNKGNFPGRFSGRQFSNSRSEMNVSTLELGDSALYLCASSLGRETQYFGPGTRLLVL.

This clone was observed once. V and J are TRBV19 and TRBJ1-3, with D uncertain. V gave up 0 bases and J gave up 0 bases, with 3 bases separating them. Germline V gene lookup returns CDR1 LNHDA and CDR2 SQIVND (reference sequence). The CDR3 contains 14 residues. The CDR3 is CASSIDLSGNTIYF. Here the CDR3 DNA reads TGTGCCAGTAGTATAGATCTCTCTGGAAACACCATATATTTT.

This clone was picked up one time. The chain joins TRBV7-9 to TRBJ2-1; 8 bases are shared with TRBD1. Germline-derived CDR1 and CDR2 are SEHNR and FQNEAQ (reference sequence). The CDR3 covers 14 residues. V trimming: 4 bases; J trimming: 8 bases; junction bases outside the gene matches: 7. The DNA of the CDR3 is TGTGCCAGCAGCTCCGGACAGGGTTTCGATGAGCAGTTCTTC. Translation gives CASSSGQGFDEQFF.

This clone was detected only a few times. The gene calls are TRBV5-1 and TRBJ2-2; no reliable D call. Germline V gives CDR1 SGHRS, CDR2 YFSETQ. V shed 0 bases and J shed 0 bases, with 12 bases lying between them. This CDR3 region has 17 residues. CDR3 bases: TGCGCCAGCAGCTTGGCCTTGGCCATTACGAACACCGGGGAGCTGTTTTTT. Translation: CASSLALAITNTGELFF.

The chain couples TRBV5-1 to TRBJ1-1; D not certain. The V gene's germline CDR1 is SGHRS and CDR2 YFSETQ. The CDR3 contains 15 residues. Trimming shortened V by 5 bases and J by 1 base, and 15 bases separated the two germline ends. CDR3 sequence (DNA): TGCGCCAGCAGTACAAGGACGGCTAAGAACACTGAAGCTTTCTTT. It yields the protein CASSTRTAKNTEAFF.